These 17 T cell receptor beta chains originate from one sample sequenced in a study of T cell changes during pregnancy in multiple sclerosis. Assay used: immunoSEQ multiplex PCR; TCRdb lists only in-frame clones, some missing. The data contain tens of thousands of clones, about 93% of them singletons. Sequenced here: peripheral blood, sampled in the first trimester of pregnancy. These receptors all stem from a female donor in good health, enrolled as a control in a pregnancy study.

The CDR3 sequence is CASSLNYGYTF. The DNA for the CDR3 is TGTGCCAGCAGCCTTAACTATGGCTACACCTTC. The chain has TRBV28 and TRBJ1-2; D ambiguous. The CDR3 runs to 11 residues. Germline CDR1 reads MDHEN; CDR2 reads SYDVKM. Trimming removed 6 bases from V and 1 base from J, with 3 bases in between.

V and J are TRBV6-1 and TRBJ2-5; TRBD1 matches at 7 bases. The J call may be in error: the DNA end matches TRBJ2-7 better. This CDR3 contains 15 residues. Germline values: CDR1 MNHNS, CDR2 SASEGT. The CDR3 DNA sequence: TGTGCCAGCACTATTGACAGGGCGAATTCCTACGAGCAGTACTTC. Amino acid sequence: CASTIDRANSYEQYF.

The CDR3 sequence is CASSYRQFDGYTF. DNA of the CDR3: TGTGCCAGCAGTTACAGACAGTTCGATGGCTACACCTTC. This chain connects TRBV6-5 to TRBJ1-2, with D perhaps TRBD1 (5 bases). Looked up from germline, CDR1 is MNHEY and CDR2 is SVGAGI. V dropped 2 bases and J dropped 6 bases, with 10 bases sitting between them. This CDR3 has 13 residues.

This chain uses TRBV9 with TRBJ1-1; D is perhaps TRBD1 (5 bases). CDR3 length: 14 amino acids. The V gene's germline CDR1 is SGDLS and CDR2 YYNGEE. V dropped 0 bases and J dropped 5 bases, with 11 bases sitting between them. CDR3 coding DNA: TGTGCCAGCAGCGTAGTTGGCAGGGTAACTGAAGCTTTCTTT. As protein: CASSVVGRVTEAFF. The full variable domain, in which reference TRBV9 and TRBJ1-1 provide the parts outside the CDR3, is DSGVTQTPKHLITATGQRVTLRCSPRSGDLSVYWYQQSLDQGLQFLIQYYNGEERAKGNILERFSAQQFPDLHSELNLSSLELGDSALYFCASSVVGRVTEAFFGQGTRLTVV.

The sample holds one count of this clone. V is TRBV29-1 and J is TRBJ2-7, with D possibly matching TRBD1 (6 bases). Deletions cut 5 bases from V and 2 bases from J, with 19 bases between. This CDR3 comprises 15 residues. Germline V CDR1 and CDR2: SQVTM, ANQGSEA. CDR3 bases: TGCAGCGTTTCGGCTGGCAGGGGACCAACCTACGAGCAGTACTTC. Its protein product is CSVSAGRGPTYEQYF.

Here the CDR3 reads CASSLAPGQGAETQYF. In DNA form, the CDR3 reads TGCGCCAGCAGCTTGGCCCCGGGACAGGGGGCAGAGACCCAGTACTTC. V gene TRBV5-1 combines with J gene TRBJ2-5; TRBD1 agrees at 12 bases. CDR1 and CDR2 (germline): SGHRS, YFSETQ. The CDR3 spans 16 residues. The J segment lost 4 bases and the V segment lost 0 bases, leaving 4 bases of the junction unmatched.

The chain combines TRBV4-1 with TRBJ2-7; D possibly corresponds to TRBD2 (5 bases). Looked up from germline, CDR1 is MGHRA and CDR2 is YSYEKL. CDR3 size: 14 residues. Between the trimmed V and J ends, which lost 1 base and 3 bases, there was a span of 10 bases. Written as DNA, the CDR3 is TGCGCCAGCAGCCAAGGACTACTAGACTACGAGCAGTACTTC. It encodes CASSQGLLDYEQYF.

V gene TRBV2 combines with J gene TRBJ2-2, with TRBD2 identical over 7 bases. Trimming took 7 bases from V and 10 from J; bases not matched to a gene: 9. Looked up from germline, CDR1 is SNHLY and CDR2 is FYNNEI. CDR3 size: 13 residues. The CDR3 DNA reads TGTGCCAGCACCGGGGGGACTGGGCTGGAGCTGTTTTTT. Its translation: CASTGGTGLELFF.

This chain connects TRBV30 to TRBJ2-3; 9 nucleotides line up with TRBD2. The CDR3 is 16 amino acids. The germline V gene has CDR1 GTSNPN and CDR2 SVGIG (reference sequence). CDR3 bases: TGTGCAATCTTTCCGGTGGCGGGAGGGCCCGCGGATACGCAGTATTTT. Translated, it gives CAIFPVAGGPADTQYF.

This CDR3 is CASSTDRGRKKNTGELFF. CDR3 DNA: TGTGCCAGCAGCACTGACAGGGGGCGGAAGAAGAACACCGGGGAGCTGTTTTTT. The chain has TRBV28 and TRBJ2-2, with 10 bases fitting TRBD1. Per the germline V gene, CDR1 is MDHEN and CDR2 is SYDVKM. The trim removed 6 bases at V and 1 base at J, leaving 11 bases unmatched. This CDR3 is built from 18 residues.

The chain has TRBV7-6 and TRBJ1-2, with 7 bases matching TRBD1. The CDR3 is 16 residues long. The V segment lost 4 bases and the J segment 7 bases; nucleotides outside the gene matches: 15. The V gene's germline CDR1 is SGHVS and CDR2 FNYEAQ. Written as DNA, the CDR3 is TGTGCCAGCAGCTCTCCAGGGGGTACGAGAGTCGGTGGCTACACCTTC. Encoded protein: CASSSPGGTRVGGYTF. The entire variable domain, with the rest obtained from reference TRBV7-6 and TRBJ1-2, is as follows: GAGVSQSPRYKVTKRGQDVALRCDPISGHVSLYWYRQALGQGPEFLTYFNYEAQQDKSGLPNDRFSAERPEGSISTLTIQRTEQRDSAMYRCASSSPGGTRVGGYTFGSGTRLTVV.

The chain links TRBV15 to TRBJ1-2; 8 bases line up with TRBD1. CDR3 length: 14 residues. V lost 1 base to trimming and J lost 6 bases; unmatched junction nucleotides: 4. Germline loops: CDR1 LNHNV, CDR2 YYDKDF (reference sequence). CDR3 in amino acids: CATSRAGQGDGYTF. CDR3 DNA sequence: TGTGCCACCAGCAGAGCTGGACAGGGCGATGGCTACACCTTC.

The chain has TRBV6-6 and TRBJ2-1, with TRBD1 as a possible D gene (6 bases). Germline V lookup: CDR1 MNHNY, CDR2 SVGAGI (reference sequence). This CDR3 has 16 residues. V was cut by 0 bases and J by 5 bases, with 14 bases left in between. The CDR3 spells CASSYSIGTTHNEQFF. The DNA of the CDR3 is TGTGCCAGCAGTTACTCCATCGGGACAACCCACAATGAGCAGTTCTTC.

This rearrangement joins TRBV18 to TRBJ2-7; a possible D gene is TRBD2 (5 bases). The CDR3 spans 15 residues. Deletions cut 0 bases from V and 0 bases from J, with 9 bases between. Germline CDR1 reads KGHSH; CDR2 reads LQKENI. CDR3 DNA: TGTGCCAGCTCACCACCGCCGGGGTACTCCTACGAGCAGTACTTC. The encoded protein is CASSPPPGYSYEQYF.

The chain recombines TRBV12-5 with TRBJ1-2; D may be TRBD1 (6 bases). From germline, CDR1 is LGHNT and CDR2 FRNRAP. Trimming removed 5 bases from V and 4 bases from J, with 11 bases in between. The CDR3 sequence is 13 residues long. CDR3 sequence (DNA): TGTGCTAGTGGTCTCGGGACAACCTATGGCTACACCTTC. Its protein is CASGLGTTYGYTF.

The rearrangement uses TRBV11-2 and TRBJ1-1; possibly TRBD1 for D (5 bases). The CDR3 loop spans 16 amino acids. Germline loops: CDR1 SGHAT, CDR2 FQNNGV. V was shortened by 2 bases and J by 1 base, with 14 bases between the two germline ends. Here the CDR3 DNA reads TGTGCCAGCAGCTTACCCGGGGGGAATCGGAACACTGAAGCTTTCTTT. Amino acid sequence: CASSLPGGNRNTEAFF. Filled out from reference TRBV11-2 and TRBJ1-1, the complete variable domain reads EAGVAQSPRYKIIEKRQSVAFWCNPISGHATLYWYQQILGQGPKLLIQFQNNGVVDDSQLPKDRFSAERLKGVDSTLKIQPAKLEDSAVYLCASSLPGGNRNTEAFFGQGTRLTVV.

This chain connects TRBV18 to TRBJ1-2, with 7 bases identical to TRBD1. Per the germline V gene, CDR1 is KGHSH and CDR2 is LQKENI. J was trimmed by 5 bases and V by 4 bases; bases with no gene match: 10. The CDR3 has 15 amino acids. The CDR3 loop reads CASSLKGGGSYGYTF. Here the CDR3 DNA reads TGTGCCAGCTCACTAAAAGGGGGCGGATCGTATGGCTACACCTTC. Full variable domain (rest looked up from reference TRBV18 and TRBJ1-2): NAGVMQNPRHLVRRRGQEARLRCSPMKGHSHVYWYRQLPEEGLKFMVYLQKENIIDESGMPKERFSAEFPKEGPSILRIQQVVRGDSAAYFCASSLKGGGSYGYTFGSGTRLTVV.